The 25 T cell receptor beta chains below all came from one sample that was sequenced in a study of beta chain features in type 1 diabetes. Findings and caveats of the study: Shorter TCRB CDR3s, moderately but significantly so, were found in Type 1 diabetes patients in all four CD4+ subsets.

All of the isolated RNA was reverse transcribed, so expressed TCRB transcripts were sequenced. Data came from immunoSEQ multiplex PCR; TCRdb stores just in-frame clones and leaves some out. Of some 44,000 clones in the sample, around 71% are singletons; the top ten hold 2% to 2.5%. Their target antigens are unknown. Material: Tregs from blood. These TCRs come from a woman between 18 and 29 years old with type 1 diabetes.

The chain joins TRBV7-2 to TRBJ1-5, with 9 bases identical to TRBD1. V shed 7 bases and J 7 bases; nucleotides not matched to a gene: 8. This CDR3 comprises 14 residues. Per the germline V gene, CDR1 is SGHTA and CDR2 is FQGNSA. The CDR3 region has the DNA TGTGCCAGCACCGCCGGGACAGGGCACCAGCCCCAGCATTTT. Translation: CASTAGTGHQPQHF.

CDR3 DNA sequence: TGTGCCAGCTCACTACTTCAGGATTCGGAGACCCAGTACTTC. Translated: CASSLLQDSETQYF. This chain links TRBV18 with TRBJ2-5, with no clear D. Trimming shortened V by 4 bases and J by 5 bases, and 14 bases separated the two germline ends. The CDR3 is made up of 14 amino acids. CDR1 and CDR2 (germline): KGHSH, LQKENI.

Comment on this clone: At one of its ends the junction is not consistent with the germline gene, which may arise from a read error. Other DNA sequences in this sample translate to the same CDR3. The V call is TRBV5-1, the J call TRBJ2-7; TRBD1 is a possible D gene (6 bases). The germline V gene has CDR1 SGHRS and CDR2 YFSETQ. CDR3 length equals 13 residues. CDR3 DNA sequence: TGCGCCAGCAGCTTGAGTGGACAGTACGAACAGTACTTC. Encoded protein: CASSLSGQYEQYF.

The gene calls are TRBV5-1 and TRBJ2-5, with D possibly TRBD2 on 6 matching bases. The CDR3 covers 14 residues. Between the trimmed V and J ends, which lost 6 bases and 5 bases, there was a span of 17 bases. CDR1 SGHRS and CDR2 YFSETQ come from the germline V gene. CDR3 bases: TGCGCCAGCAAACCAACCACTAGCAGTGAGACCCAGTACTTC. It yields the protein CASKPTTSSETQYF.

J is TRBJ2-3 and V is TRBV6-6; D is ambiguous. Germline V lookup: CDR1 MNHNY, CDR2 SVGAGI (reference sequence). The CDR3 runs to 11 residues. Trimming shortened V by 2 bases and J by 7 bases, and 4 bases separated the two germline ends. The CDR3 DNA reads TGTGCCAGCAGTTACGTAAATACGCAGTATTTT. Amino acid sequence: CASSYVNTQYF.

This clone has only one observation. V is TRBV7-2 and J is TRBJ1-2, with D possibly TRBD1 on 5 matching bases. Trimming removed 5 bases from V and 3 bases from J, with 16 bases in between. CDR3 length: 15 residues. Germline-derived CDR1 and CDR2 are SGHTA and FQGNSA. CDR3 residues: CASSPSLGLYYGYTF. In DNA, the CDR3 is TGTGCCAGCAGCCCCTCGCTGGGACTGTACTATGGCTACACCTTC.

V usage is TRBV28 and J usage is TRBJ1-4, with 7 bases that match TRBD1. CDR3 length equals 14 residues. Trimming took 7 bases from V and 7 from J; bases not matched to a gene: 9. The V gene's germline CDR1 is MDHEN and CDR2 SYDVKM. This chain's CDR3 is CASIPQGEAEKLFF. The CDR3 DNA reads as TGTGCCAGCATTCCGCAGGGGGAGGCTGAAAAACTGTTTTTT.

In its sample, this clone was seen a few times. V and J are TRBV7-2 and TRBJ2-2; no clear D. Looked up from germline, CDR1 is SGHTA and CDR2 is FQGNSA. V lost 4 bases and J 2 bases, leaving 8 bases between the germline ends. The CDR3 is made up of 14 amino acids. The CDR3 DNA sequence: TGTGCCAGCAGCTCAAGGAGTAACACCGGGGAGCTGTTTTTT. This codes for CASSSRSNTGELFF. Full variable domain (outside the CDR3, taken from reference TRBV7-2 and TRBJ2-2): GAGVSQSPSNKVTEKGKDVELRCDPISGHTALYWYRQSLGQGLEFLIYFQGNSAPDKSGLPSDRFSAERTGGSVSTLTIQRTQQEDSAVYLCASSSRSNTGELFFGEGSRLTVL.

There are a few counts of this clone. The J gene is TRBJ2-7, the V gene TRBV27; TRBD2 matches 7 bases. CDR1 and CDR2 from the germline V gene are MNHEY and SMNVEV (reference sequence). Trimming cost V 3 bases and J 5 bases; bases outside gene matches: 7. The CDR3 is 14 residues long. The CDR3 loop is CASSFRLAANEQYF. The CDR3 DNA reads TGTGCCAGCAGTTTTAGGCTAGCGGCAAACGAGCAGTACTTC.

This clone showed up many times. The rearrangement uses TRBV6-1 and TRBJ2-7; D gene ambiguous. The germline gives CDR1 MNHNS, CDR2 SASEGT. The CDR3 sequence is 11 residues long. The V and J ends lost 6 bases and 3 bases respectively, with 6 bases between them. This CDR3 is CASRIYYEQYF. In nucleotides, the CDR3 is TGTGCCAGCAGAATCTACTACGAGCAGTACTTC.

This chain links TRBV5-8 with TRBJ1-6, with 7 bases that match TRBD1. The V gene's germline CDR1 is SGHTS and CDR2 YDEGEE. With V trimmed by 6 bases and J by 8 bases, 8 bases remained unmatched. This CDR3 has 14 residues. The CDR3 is CASNMGRGYSPLHF. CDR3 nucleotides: TGTGCCAGCAACATGGGCAGGGGGTATTCACCCCTCCACTTT.

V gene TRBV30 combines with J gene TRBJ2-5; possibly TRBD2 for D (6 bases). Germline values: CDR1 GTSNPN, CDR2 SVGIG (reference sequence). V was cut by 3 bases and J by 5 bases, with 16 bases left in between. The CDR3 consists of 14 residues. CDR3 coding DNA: TGTGCCTGGAGCCTCCTGGGACGGGGGGAGACCCAGTACTTC. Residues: CAWSLLGRGETQYF.

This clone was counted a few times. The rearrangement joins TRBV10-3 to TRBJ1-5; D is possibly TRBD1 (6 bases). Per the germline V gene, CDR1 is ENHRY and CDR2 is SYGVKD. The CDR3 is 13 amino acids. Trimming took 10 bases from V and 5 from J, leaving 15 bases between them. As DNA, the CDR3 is TGTGCCACCGGACAGTACCAGGATCAGCCCCAGCATTTT. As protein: CATGQYQDQPQHF.

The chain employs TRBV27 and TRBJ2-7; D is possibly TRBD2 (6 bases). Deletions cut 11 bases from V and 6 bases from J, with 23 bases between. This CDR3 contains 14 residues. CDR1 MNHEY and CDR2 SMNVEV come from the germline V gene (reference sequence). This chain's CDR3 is CARRGPMGGGEQYF. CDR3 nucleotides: TGTGCCCGTAGGGGCCCGATGGGAGGCGGCGAGCAGTACTTC.

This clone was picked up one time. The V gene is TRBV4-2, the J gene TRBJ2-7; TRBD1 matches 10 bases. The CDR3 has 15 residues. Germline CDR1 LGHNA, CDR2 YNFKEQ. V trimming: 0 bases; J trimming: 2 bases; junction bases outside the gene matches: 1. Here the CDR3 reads CASSQETGGPYEQYF. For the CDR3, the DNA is TGTGCCAGCAGCCAAGAGACAGGGGGCCCCTACGAGCAGTACTTC.

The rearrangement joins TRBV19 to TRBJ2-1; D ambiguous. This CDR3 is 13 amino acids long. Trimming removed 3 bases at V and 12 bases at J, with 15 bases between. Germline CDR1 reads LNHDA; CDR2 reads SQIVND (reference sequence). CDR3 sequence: CASSMSNYYSQFF. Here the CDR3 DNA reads TGTGCCAGTAGTATGTCCAACTACTATTCGCAGTTCTTC.

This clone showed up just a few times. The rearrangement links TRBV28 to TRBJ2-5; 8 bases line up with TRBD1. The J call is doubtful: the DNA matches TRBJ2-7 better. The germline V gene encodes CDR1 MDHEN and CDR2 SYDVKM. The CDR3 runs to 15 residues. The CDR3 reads CASSLPGQGSYEQYF. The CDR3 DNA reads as TGTGCCAGCAGTTTACCCGGACAGGGCTCCTACGAGCAGTACTTC.

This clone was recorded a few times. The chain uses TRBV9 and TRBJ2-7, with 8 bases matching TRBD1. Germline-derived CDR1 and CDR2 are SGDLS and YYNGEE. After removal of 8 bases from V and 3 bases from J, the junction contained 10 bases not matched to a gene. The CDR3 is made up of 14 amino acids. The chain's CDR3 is CARFGTGAFYEQYF. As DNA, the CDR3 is TGTGCCAGATTCGGGACAGGTGCCTTCTACGAGCAGTACTTC. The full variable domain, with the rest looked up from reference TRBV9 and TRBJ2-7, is DSGVTQTPKHLITATGQRVTLRCSPRSGDLSVYWYQQSLDQGLQFLIQYYNGEERAKGNILERFSAQQFPDLHSELNLSSLELGDSALYFCARFGTGAFYEQYFGPGTRLTVT.

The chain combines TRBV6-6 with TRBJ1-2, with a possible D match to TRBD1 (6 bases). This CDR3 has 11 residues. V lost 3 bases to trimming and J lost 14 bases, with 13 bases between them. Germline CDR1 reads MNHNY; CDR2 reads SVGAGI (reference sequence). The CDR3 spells CASSYTAGETF. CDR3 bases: TGTGCCAGCAGTTATACGGCAGGGGAGACCTTC.

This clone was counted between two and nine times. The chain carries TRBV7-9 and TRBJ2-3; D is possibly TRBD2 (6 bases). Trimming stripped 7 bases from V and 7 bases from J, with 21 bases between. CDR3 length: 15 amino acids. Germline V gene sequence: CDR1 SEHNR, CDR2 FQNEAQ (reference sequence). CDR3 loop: CASTRTTMGINTQYF. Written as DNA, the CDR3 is TGTGCCAGCACCCGGACTACGATGGGGATAAATACGCAGTATTTT.

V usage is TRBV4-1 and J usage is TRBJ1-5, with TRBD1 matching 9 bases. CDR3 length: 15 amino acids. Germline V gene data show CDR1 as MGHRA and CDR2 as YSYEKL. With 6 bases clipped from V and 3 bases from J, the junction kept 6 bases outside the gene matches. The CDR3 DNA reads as TGCGCCAGCAGGCTCACAGGGGGCCCCAATCAGCCCCAGCATTTT. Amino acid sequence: CASRLTGGPNQPQHF.

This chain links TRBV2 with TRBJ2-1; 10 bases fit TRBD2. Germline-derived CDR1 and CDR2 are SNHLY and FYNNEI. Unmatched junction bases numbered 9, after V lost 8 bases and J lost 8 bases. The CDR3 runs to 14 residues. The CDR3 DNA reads TGTGCCAGCTGTAAGCGGGAGGGATTTCATGAGCAGTTCTTC. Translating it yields CASCKREGFHEQFF.

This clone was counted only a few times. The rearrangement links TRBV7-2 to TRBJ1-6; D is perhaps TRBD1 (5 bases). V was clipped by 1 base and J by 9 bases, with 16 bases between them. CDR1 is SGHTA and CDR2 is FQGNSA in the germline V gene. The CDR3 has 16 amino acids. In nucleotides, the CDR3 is TGTGCCAGCAGCTTAGGCGGTCCAGGGCTGGGTTCACCCCTCCACTTT. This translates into CASSLGGPGLGSPLHF. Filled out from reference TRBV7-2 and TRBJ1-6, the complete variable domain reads GAGVSQSPSNKVTEKGKDVELRCDPISGHTALYWYRQSLGQGLEFLIYFQGNSAPDKSGLPSDRFSAERTGGSVSTLTIQRTQQEDSAVYLCASSLGGPGLGSPLHFGNGTRLTVT.

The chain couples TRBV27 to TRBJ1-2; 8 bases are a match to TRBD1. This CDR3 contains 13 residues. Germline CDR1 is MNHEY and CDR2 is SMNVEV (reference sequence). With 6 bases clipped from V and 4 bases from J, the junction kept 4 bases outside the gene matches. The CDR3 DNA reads TGTGCCAGCAGACATACAGGGGGCTATGGCTACACCTTC. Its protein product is CASRHTGGYGYTF.

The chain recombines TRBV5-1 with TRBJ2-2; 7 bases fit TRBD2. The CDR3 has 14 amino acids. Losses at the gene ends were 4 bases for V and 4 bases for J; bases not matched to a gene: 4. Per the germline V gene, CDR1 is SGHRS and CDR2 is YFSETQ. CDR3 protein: CASSGDYLTGELFF. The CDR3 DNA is TGCGCCAGCAGCGGGGACTACCTCACCGGGGAGCTGTTTTTT.